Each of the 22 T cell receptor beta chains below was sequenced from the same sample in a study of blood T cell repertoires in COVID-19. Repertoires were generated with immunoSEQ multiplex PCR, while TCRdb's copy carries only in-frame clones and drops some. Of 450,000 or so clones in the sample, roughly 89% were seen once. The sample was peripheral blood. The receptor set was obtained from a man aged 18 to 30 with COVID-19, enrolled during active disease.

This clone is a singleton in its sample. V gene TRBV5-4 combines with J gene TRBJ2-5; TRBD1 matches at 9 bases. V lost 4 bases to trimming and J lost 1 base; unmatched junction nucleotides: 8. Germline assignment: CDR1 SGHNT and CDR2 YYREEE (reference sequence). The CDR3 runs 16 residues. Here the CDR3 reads CASSQGQGGPQETQYF. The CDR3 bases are TGTGCCAGCAGCCAGGGACAGGGTGGGCCCCAAGAGACCCAGTACTTC.

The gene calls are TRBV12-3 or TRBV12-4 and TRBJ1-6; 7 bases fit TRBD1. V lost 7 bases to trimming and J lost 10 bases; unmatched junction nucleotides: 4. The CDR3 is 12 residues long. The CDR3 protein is CASKGARSPLHF. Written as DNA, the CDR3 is TGTGCCAGCAAGGGGGCAAGATCACCCCTCCACTTT.

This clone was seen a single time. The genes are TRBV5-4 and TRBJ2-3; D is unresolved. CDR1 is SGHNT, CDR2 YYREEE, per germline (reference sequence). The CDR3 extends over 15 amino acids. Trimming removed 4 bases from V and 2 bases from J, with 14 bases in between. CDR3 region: CASSLAGPPTDTQYF. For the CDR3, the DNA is TGTGCCAGCAGCCTGGCAGGCCCGCCCACAGATACGCAGTATTTT.

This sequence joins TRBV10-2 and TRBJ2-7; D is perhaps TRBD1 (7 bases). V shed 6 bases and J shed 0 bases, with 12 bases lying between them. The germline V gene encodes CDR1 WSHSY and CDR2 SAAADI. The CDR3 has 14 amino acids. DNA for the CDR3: TGCGCCAGCAGCGACAGGGAGGTCTCCTACGAGCAGTACTTC. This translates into CASSDREVSYEQYF.

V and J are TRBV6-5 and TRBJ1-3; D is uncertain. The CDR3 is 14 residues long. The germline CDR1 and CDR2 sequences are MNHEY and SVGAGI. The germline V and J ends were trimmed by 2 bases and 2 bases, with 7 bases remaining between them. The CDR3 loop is CASSYGSTGNTIYF. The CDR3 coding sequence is TGTGCCAGCAGTTACGGCAGTACTGGAAACACCATATATTTT.

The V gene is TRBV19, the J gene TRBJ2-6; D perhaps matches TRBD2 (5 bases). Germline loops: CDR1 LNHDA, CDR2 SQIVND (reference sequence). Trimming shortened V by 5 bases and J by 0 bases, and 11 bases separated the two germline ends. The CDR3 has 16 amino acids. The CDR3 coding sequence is TGTGCCAGTAGTGCACCGGACTCCTCTGGGGCCAACGTCCTGACTTTC. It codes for CASSAPDSSGANVLTF.

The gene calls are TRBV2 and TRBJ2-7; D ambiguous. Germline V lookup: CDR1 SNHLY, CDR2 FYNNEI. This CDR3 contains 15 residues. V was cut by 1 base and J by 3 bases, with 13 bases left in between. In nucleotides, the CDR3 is TGTGCCAGCAGTGAAGAACCCAGTGCACGCTACGAGCAGTACTTC. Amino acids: CASSEEPSARYEQYF.

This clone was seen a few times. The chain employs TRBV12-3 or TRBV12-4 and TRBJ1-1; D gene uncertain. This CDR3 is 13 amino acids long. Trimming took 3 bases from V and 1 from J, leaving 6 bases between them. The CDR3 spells CASSLFKNTEAFF. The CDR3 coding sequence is TGTGCCAGCAGTTTGTTTAAGAACACTGAAGCTTTCTTT.

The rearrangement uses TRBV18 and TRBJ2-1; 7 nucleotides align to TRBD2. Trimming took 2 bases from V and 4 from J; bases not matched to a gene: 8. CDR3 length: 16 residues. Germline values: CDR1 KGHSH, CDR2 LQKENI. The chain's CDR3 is CASSPGRDSLYNEQFF. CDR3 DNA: TGTGCCAGCTCACCAGGGAGGGACTCCCTGTACAATGAGCAGTTCTTC.

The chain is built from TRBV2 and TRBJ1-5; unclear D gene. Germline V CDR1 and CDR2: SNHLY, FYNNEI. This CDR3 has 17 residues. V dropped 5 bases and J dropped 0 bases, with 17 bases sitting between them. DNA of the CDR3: TGTGCCAGCAGTAAGGAGGGTCAGCTCTATAGCAATCAGCCCCAGCATTTT. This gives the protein CASSKEGQLYSNQPQHF.

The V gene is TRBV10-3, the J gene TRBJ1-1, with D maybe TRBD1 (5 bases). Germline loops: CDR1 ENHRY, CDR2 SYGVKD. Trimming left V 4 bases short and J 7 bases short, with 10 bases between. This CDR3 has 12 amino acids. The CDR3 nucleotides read TGTGCCATCAGTGCCGGGGGGGGTGAAGCTTTCTTT. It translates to CAISAGGGEAFF.

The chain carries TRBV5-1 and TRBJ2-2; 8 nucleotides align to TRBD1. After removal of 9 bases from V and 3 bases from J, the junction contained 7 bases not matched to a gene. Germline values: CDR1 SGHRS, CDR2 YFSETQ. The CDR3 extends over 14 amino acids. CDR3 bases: TGCGCCACCTCGGTGGGACAGGACACCGGGGAGCTGTTTTTT. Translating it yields CATSVGQDTGELFF.

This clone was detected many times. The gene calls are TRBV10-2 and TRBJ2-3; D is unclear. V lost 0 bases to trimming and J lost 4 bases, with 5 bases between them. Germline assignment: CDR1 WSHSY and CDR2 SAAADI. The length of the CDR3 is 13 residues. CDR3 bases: TGCGCCAGCAGTGAGTCAGTAGCAGATACGCAGTATTTT. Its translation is CASSESVADTQYF.

CDR3 sequence (DNA): TGTGCCAGTCTTAACCCGGGACTAGCGGGAGGATCCGGTGAGCAGTTCTTC. Protein product: CASLNPGLAGGSGEQFF. The V call is TRBV2, the J call TRBJ2-1; 15 bases are a match to TRBD2. The V and J ends lost 9 bases and 9 bases, in that order; junction bases with no gene match: 15. Germline V gives CDR1 SNHLY, CDR2 FYNNEI. The CDR3 spans 17 residues.

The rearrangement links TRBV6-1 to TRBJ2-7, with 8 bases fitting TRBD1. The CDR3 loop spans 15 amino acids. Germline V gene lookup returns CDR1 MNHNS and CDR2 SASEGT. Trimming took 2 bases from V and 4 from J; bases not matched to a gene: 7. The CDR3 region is CASSELGQEYYEQYF. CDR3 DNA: TGTGCCAGCAGTGAATTGGGACAGGAGTATTACGAGCAGTACTTC.

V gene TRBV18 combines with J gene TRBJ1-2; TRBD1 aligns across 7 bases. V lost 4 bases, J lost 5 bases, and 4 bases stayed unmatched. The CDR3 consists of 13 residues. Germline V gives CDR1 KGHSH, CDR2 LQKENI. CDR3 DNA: TGTGCCAGCTCACGGGACAGCTCTTATGGCTACACCTTC. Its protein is CASSRDSSYGYTF.

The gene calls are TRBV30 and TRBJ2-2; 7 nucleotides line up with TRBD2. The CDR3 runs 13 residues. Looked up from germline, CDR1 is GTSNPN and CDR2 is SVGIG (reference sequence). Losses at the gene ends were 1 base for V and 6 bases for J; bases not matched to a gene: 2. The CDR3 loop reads CAWSGLAAGELFF. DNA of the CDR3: TGTGCCTGGAGTGGGCTAGCGGCCGGGGAGCTGTTTTTT. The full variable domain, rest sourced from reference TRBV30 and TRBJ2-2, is SQTIHQWPATLVQPVGSPLSLECTVEGTSNPNLYWYRQAAGRGLQLLFYSVGIGQISSEVPQNLSASRPQDRQFILSSKKLLLSDSGFYLCAWSGLAAGELFFGEGSRLTVL.

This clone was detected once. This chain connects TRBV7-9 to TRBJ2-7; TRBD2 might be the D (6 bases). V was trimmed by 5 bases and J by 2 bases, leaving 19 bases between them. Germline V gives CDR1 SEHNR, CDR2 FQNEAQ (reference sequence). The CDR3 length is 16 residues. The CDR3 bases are TGTGCCAGCAGCCCGGGGGACGGATTAAGGCCCTACGAGCAGTACTTC. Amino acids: CASSPGDGLRPYEQYF.

The CDR3 spells CASSLRSSGQETQYF. CDR3 sequence (DNA): TGTGCCAGCAGCCTACGATCTAGCGGGCAAGAGACCCAGTACTTC. V and J are TRBV3-1 (or the pseudogene TRBV3-2) and TRBJ2-5; 8 bases line up with TRBD2. With 4 bases clipped from V and 2 bases from J, the junction kept 6 bases outside the gene matches. The CDR3 has 15 amino acids. The germline gives CDR1 LGHDT, CDR2 YNNKEL (reference sequence).

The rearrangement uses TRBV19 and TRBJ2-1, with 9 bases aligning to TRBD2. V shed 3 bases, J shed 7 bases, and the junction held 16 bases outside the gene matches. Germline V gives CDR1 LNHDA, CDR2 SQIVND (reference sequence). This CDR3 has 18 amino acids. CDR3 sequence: CASSIGGGWLAGRNEQFF. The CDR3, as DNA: TGTGCCAGTAGTATCGGTGGGGGGTGGCTAGCGGGGAGGAATGAGCAGTTCTTC.

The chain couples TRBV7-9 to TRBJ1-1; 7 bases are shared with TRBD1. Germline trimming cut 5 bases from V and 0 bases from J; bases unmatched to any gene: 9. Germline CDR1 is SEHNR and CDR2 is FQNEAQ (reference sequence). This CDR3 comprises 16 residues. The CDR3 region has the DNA TGTGCCAGCAGCCCTTCCTCGGGACAGATGAACACTGAAGCTTTCTTT. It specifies CASSPSSGQMNTEAFF.

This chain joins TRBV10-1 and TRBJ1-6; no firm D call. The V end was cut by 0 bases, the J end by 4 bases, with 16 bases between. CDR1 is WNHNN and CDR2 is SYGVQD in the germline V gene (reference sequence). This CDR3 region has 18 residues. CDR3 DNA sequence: TGCGCCAGCAGTGAGTCGCCGGGGAACTTTCTGTATAATTCACCCCTCCACTTT. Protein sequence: CASSESPGNFLYNSPLHF.